The rows below give T cell receptor beta chains drawn from one sample of a study of blood T cell repertoires in COVID-19. Data came from immunoSEQ multiplex PCR; TCRdb stores just in-frame clones and leaves some out. The sample carries about 260,000 clones, about 88% recorded once. The sample taken for sequencing was peripheral blood. The source is a man in his fifties or sixties who had recovered from COVID-19. CDR3s include the opening cysteine and the closing phenylalanine or tryptophan. D genes are given only for firm matches. Clone size is given for some rows only: seen once, a few or many times, or a class if the clone is expanded.

v_call	j_call	d_call	clone_size	cdr3_nt	cdr3_aa
TRBV7-3	TRBJ2-2	NA	once	TGTGCCAGCAGCCAGTATCCAGTGGGGCCCGGGGAGCTGTTTTTT	CASSQYPVGPGELFF
TRBV7-2	TRBJ1-3	NA	NA	TGTGCCAGCCGATCCAGTGCGGGGGCGCCTGGAAACACCATATATTTT	CASRSSAGAPGNTIYF
TRBV2	TRBJ2-7	NA	NA	TGTGCCAGCAGCCGACAGGCCCCTCTGAGAGAGCAGTACTTC	CASSRQAPLREQYF
TRBV5-8	TRBJ1-3	NA	NA	TGTGCCAGCAGTCCGGGACACCTCTCTGGAAACACCATATATTTT	CASSPGHLSGNTIYF
TRBV5-1	TRBJ2-1	TRBD2	NA	TGCGCCAGCAGCACGCTAGCGGGGGTGGGTCATGAGCAGTTCTTC	CASSTLAGVGHEQFF
TRBV20-1	TRBJ2-5	NA	once	TGCAGTGCTAGGATCAGGGAGACCCAGTACTTC	CSARIRETQYF
TRBV18	TRBJ2-7	NA	NA	TGTGCCAGCTCCCCCCCCACCACTTACGAGCAGTACTTC	CASSPPTTYEQYF
TRBV18	TRBJ1-1	TRBD1	NA	TGTGCCAGCTCACCACGCCTTACAGGGGGCTTGGAGGGTTACACTGAAGCTTTCTTT	CASSPRLTGGLEGYTEAFF
TRBV7-6	TRBJ2-5	TRBD1	NA	TGTGCCAGCAGCCTCTTATCCGGGACAGGGGATGGGAAGACCCAGTACTTC	CASSLLSGTGDGKTQYF
TRBV7-2	TRBJ1-1	NA	NA	TGTGCCAGCAGCCCGCCCGGGTCCCACACTGAAGCTTTCTTT	CASSPPGSHTEAFF
TRBV7-2	TRBJ2-7	NA	NA	TGTGCCAGCAGCCAGGAGGGAGGGGGGGCCGGTTACGAGCAGTACTTC	CASSQEGGGAGYEQYF
TRBV13	TRBJ1-2	NA	once	TGTGCCAGCAGCTTAGAGGGTGTGCAGGACTATTCTAACTATGGCTACACCTTC	CASSLEGVQDYSNYGYTF
TRBV7-2	TRBJ2-7	TRBD1	NA	TGTGCCAGCAGCCCCCTCGGGACAGGGGCCTACGAGCAGTACTTC	CASSPLGTGAYEQYF
TRBV19	TRBJ1-5	TRBD1	NA	TGTGCCAGTATTGGACAGGGGTACCAGCCCCAGCATTTT	CASIGQGYQPQHF
TRBV5-1	TRBJ2-7	NA	NA	TGCGCCAGCAGCTTGCAGGGGATTCGAGACGAGCAGTACTTC	CASSLQGIRDEQYF
TRBV9	TRBJ2-2	NA	NA	TGTGCCAGCAGCACCTCAGGGCCGATTAGTCTCGAAGCCGGGGAGCTGTTTTTT	CASSTSGPISLEAGELFF
TRBV5-1	TRBJ2-3	NA	NA	TGCGCCAGCAGCTTGAGGCGTCCGGGGGTAGGCACAGATACGCAGTATTTT	CASSLRRPGVGTDTQYF
TRBV7-3	TRBJ1-1	NA	NA	TGTGCCAGCAGCTTAACCGGGGTAAACACTGAAGCTTTCTTT	CASSLTGVNTEAFF
TRBV15	TRBJ1-1	NA	NA	TGTGCCACCAGCAGAGGTAGAGGTTCACATGCTGAAGCTTTCTTT	CATSRGRGSHAEAFF
TRBV7-8	TRBJ2-3	NA	NA	TGTGCCAGCAGCTTACTCTGGGGAGTCCAAACAGATACGCAGTATTTT	CASSLLWGVQTDTQYF
TRBV18	TRBJ2-7	NA	NA	TGTGCCAGCTCACTCCTAGGGGTCGGCTCCTACGAGCAGTACTTC	CASSLLGVGSYEQYF
TRBV24-1	TRBJ2-5	NA	NA	TGTGCCACCAGTGATTTGTCAGGGGTAGGAGAGACCCAGTACTTC	CATSDLSGVGETQYF
TRBV2	TRBJ2-3	TRBD2	NA	TGTGCCAGCAGCCTCGATCCGAGAGCGGGGATGGGCACAGATACGCAGTATTTT	CASSLDPRAGMGTDTQYF
TRBV29-1	TRBJ1-2	TRBD1	NA	TGCAGCGGGGGGGACAGGTCGAAAGACTATGGCTACACCTTC	CSGGDRSKDYGYTF
TRBV4-1	TRBJ2-3	NA	NA	TGCGCCAGCAGCCACCCCCAGGAGGCTCTAGGCCCAGATACGCAGTATTTT	CASSHPQEALGPDTQYF
TRBV6-5	TRBJ1-1	NA	NA	TGTGCCAGCAGTTTCCAGTCCGGGTGGTTTAGTGAAGCTTTCTTT	CASSFQSGWFSEAFF
TRBV2	TRBJ2-5	TRBD2	NA	TGTGCCAGCAGTGAAGAAAGGGCGGGAGTTTTCCAAGAGACCCAGTACTTC	CASSEERAGVFQETQYF
TRBV7-9	TRBJ2-7	NA	NA	TGTGCCAGCAGCTTATCTGGACAGAGTCCCTACGAGCAGTACTTC	CASSLSGQSPYEQYF
TRBV18	TRBJ2-1	TRBD1	once	TGTGCCAGCTCACCGCCGACAGGGGGGTACAATGAGCAGTTCTTC	CASSPPTGGYNEQFF
TRBV4-1	TRBJ1-1	TRBD1	NA	TGCGCCAGCAGTCCGACCCGGGACAGACTGAACACTGAAGCTTTCTTT	CASSPTRDRLNTEAFF
TRBV6-5	TRBJ1-5	TRBD1	NA	TGTGCCAGCAGCGCAGGGGGTCAGCCCCAGCATTTT	CASSAGGQPQHF
TRBV2	TRBJ2-5	NA	NA	TGTGCCAGCAACGGGGGGCAGTCTCAAGAGACCCAGTACTTC	CASNGGQSQETQYF
TRBV3-1/TRBV3-2	TRBJ1-3	NA	NA	TGTGCCAGCAGTGGGGAGATCTCTGGAAACACCATATATTTT	CASSGEISGNTIYF
TRBV5-1	TRBJ2-5	NA	NA	TGCGCCAGCAGCCCCGCTAGCGTCCAAGAGACCCAGTACTTC	CASSPASVQETQYF
TRBV3-1/TRBV3-2	TRBJ2-5	TRBD2	NA	TGTGCCAGCAGCCAAGGACTAGCGGCGCGGACCCAGTACTTC	CASSQGLAARTQYF
TRBV5-4	TRBJ1-6	TRBD1	once	TGTGCCAGCAGCCAACTCGACAGGGGGTCGTCACCCCTCCACTTT	CASSQLDRGSSPLHF
TRBV6-5	TRBJ2-5	NA	NA	TGTGCCAGCAGTCCTGTGACGGGAAACCAAGAGACCCAGTACTTC	CASSPVTGNQETQYF
TRBV7-2	TRBJ2-3	TRBD2	NA	TGTGCCAGCAGCTCCTATGTAATAGCGGGAGCAACAGATACGCAGTATTTT	CASSSYVIAGATDTQYF
TRBV5-4	TRBJ2-1	NA	NA	TGTGCCAGCAGCTTAGGTGGGGGGGCCGTTTTTAATGAGCAGTTCTTC	CASSLGGGAVFNEQFF
TRBV7-3	TRBJ1-2	TRBD1	NA	TGTGCCAGCAGCCCAAAGGCCAGGGGGCATGGCTACACCTTC	CASSPKARGHGYTF
TRBV29-1	TRBJ2-5	NA	NA	TGCAGCGGACAGACGACACAAGAGACCCAGTACTTC	CSGQTTQETQYF
TRBV5-1	TRBJ2-7	NA	NA	TGCGCCAGCAGCCAACAGGGAGGGCCCTACGAGCAGTACTTC	CASSQQGGPYEQYF
TRBV6-5	TRBJ2-7	TRBD1	NA	TGTGCCAGCAGGTTGGGACAGAGGACCTACGAGCAGTACTTC	CASRLGQRTYEQYF
TRBV27	TRBJ1-6	TRBD1	NA	TGTGCCAGCAGGGACAGGCCGATTTCACCCCTCCACTTT	CASRDRPISPLHF
TRBV6-5	TRBJ2-1	TRBD1	NA	TGTGCCAGCAGACCCGGACAGGGTGAGCAGTTCTTC	CASRPGQGEQFF
TRBV7-9	TRBJ2-1	TRBD2	once	TGTGCCAGCAGCTTAGGAATGCGGGGGGCGTACAATGAGCAGTTCTTC	CASSLGMRGAYNEQFF
TRBV7-9	TRBJ2-1	TRBD1	once	TGTGCCAGCAGCTCCGGGACAGGGAATTTCTACAATGAGCAGTTCTTC	CASSSGTGNFYNEQFF
TRBV5-4	TRBJ2-3	TRBD2	NA	TGTGCCAGCAGCCCCTCGGGGGGGAGAACAGATACGCAGTATTTT	CASSPSGGRTDTQYF
TRBV11-2	TRBJ2-2	NA	NA	TGTGCCAGCGGCGGGGCAGCGAACACCGGGGAGCTGTTTTTT	CASGGAANTGELFF
TRBV7-3	TRBJ2-3	TRBD1	NA	TGTGCCAGCAGCTTAATGGACAGGGGGCCGGTAGATACGCAGTATTTT	CASSLMDRGPVDTQYF
TRBV29-1	TRBJ2-1	TRBD2	NA	TGCAGCGTTCGGACTAGCGGGTCTGAGCAGTTCTTC	CSVRTSGSEQFF
TRBV6-5	TRBJ1-6	NA	NA	TGTGCCAGCCGGGTAGGCTCCTATAATTCACCCCTCCACTTT	CASRVGSYNSPLHF
TRBV6-2/TRBV6-3	TRBJ1-5	TRBD1	many	TGTGCCAGCAGCCTTGACAGGGACAGGCAGCCCCAGCATTTT	CASSLDRDRQPQHF
TRBV24-1	TRBJ2-5	NA	once	TGTGCCACCAGTGATTCGAGGGCGGGGGCCTCCCAAGAGACCCAGTACTTC	CATSDSRAGASQETQYF
TRBV19	TRBJ2-2	NA	NA	TGTGCCAGTAGAAATAACAGGGCTCCCACCGGGGAGCTGTTTTTT	CASRNNRAPTGELFF